This TCR beta chain was recorded in a study of cytomegalovirus exposure and HLA in healthy donors. On the study more broadly: It was reported in a later analysis that the 100 to 150 validation repertoires used the same platform as the 550 to 850 first-cohort repertoires.

General study results and limits: Reported results showed that the classifier diagnosed cytomegalovirus status with high specificity and sensitivity. The TCR clusters that emerged in the first cohort tended, a later analysis found, to co-occur in the roughly 130 validation repertoires.

Profiled with immunoSEQ multiplex PCR; TCRdb holds only in-frame clones, not every one. The sample consists of about 130,000 clones, roughly 95% of them appearing once. A roughly 130-subject validation cohort, separate from the approximately 610-subject first cohort, supplied the donors. This clone was seen just once. Its matching antigen is unknown. This CDR3 spans 17 amino acids. The germline V gene encodes CDR1 MGHRA and CDR2 YSYEKL. J lost 2 bases, V lost 0 bases, and 8 bases had no gene match. The chain is built from TRBV4-1 and TRBJ2-3, with 7 bases lining up with TRBD2. The specimen sequenced was PBMCs. The clonotype comes from a man aged 18 to 30 in good health and CMV-seronegative. The CDR3: CASSQELDGGVTDTQYF. CDR3 DNA sequence: TGCGCCAGCAGCCAAGAACTGGATGGGGGGGTCACAGATACGCAGTATTTT.